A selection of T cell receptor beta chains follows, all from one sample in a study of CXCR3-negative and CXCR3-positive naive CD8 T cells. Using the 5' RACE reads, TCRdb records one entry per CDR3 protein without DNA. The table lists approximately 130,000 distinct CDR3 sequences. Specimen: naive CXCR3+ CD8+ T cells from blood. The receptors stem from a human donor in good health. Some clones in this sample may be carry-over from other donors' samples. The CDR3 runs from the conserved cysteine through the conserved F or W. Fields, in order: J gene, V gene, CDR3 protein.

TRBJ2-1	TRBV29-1	CSGGAYNEQFF
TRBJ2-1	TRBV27	CASSFSRDRGRDEQFF
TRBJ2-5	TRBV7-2	CASSFPGSWGREGEATQYF
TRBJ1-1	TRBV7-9	CASSIQQGMNTEAFF
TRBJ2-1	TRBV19	CASRLNSGGYNEQFF
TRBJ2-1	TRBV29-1	CSVVSEWGAPFF
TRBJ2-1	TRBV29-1	CSVDRSYNEQFF
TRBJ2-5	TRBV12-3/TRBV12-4	CASSFLIGPEETQYF
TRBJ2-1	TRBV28	CASSLLAGERNEQFF
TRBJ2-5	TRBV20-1	CSARTGAGGLQETQYF
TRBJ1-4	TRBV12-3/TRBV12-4	CASSLMFSGSINEKLFF
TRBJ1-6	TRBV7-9	CASSSRDRGGSPLHF
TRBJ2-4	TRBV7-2	CASSLFSGGADIQYF
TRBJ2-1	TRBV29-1	CSVGTSAYNEQFF
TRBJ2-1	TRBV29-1	CSAEPLARYNEQFF
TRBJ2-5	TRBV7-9	CASSSAGTGLEETQYF
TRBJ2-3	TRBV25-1	CTSSAPWVSQGADTQYF
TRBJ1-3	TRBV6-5	CASRADRVFGNTIYF
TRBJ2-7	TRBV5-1	CASSLASGAYEQYF
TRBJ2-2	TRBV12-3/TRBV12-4	CASSPPLSGELFF
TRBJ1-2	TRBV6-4	CASSGGEMTFGYTF
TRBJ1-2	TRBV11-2	CASSFRTGGYNGYTF
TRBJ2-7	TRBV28	CASSLRGSGSSYEQYF
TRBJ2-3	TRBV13	CASSPEEDTTDTQYF
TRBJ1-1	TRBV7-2	CASSSGIRGTEAFF
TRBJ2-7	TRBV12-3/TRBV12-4	CASSLSGKNYEQYF
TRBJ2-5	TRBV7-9	CASSSAPSQETQYF
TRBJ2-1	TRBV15	CATGVGLSSNEQFF
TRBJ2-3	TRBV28	CASSLILGEVTDTQYF
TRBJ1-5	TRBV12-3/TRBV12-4	CASCGGQGGFGQPQHF
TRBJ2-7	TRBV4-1	CASSPGQTLYEQYF
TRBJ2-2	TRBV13	CASGRGLGELFF
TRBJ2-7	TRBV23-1	CASSSGNRGPYEQYF
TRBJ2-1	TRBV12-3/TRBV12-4	CASSPASPSSSYNEQFF
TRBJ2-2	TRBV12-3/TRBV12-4	CASSLWQTGELFF
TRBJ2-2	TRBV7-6	CASSFVAGGDPNTGELFF
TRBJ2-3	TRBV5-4	CASSLASGGGTDTQYF
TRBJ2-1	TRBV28	CASSWTTYNEQFF
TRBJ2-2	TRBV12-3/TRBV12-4	CASSSQNTGELFF
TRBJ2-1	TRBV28	CASSADGYSYNEQFF
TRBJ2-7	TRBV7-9	CASSSPRTYEQYF
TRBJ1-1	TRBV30	CAWGTVRGPEAFF
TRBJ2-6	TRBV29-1	CSAGQGISGANVLTF
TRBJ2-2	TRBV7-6	CASSINLGSSGELFF
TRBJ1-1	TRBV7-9	CASSLGLRMTGPNTEAFF
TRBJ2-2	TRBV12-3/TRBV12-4	CASSFTSGQLLTGELFF
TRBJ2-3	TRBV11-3	CASSSPSGLTDTQYF
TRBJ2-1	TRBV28	CASSLGGEQSF
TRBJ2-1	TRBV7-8	CASSSPGGNEQFF
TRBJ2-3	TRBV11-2	CASSIGLRLARADTQYF
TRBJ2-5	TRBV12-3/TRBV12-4	CASSQDRDPQETQYF
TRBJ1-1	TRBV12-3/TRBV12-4	CASRGPTANTEAFF
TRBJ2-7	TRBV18	CASSSILLYEQYF